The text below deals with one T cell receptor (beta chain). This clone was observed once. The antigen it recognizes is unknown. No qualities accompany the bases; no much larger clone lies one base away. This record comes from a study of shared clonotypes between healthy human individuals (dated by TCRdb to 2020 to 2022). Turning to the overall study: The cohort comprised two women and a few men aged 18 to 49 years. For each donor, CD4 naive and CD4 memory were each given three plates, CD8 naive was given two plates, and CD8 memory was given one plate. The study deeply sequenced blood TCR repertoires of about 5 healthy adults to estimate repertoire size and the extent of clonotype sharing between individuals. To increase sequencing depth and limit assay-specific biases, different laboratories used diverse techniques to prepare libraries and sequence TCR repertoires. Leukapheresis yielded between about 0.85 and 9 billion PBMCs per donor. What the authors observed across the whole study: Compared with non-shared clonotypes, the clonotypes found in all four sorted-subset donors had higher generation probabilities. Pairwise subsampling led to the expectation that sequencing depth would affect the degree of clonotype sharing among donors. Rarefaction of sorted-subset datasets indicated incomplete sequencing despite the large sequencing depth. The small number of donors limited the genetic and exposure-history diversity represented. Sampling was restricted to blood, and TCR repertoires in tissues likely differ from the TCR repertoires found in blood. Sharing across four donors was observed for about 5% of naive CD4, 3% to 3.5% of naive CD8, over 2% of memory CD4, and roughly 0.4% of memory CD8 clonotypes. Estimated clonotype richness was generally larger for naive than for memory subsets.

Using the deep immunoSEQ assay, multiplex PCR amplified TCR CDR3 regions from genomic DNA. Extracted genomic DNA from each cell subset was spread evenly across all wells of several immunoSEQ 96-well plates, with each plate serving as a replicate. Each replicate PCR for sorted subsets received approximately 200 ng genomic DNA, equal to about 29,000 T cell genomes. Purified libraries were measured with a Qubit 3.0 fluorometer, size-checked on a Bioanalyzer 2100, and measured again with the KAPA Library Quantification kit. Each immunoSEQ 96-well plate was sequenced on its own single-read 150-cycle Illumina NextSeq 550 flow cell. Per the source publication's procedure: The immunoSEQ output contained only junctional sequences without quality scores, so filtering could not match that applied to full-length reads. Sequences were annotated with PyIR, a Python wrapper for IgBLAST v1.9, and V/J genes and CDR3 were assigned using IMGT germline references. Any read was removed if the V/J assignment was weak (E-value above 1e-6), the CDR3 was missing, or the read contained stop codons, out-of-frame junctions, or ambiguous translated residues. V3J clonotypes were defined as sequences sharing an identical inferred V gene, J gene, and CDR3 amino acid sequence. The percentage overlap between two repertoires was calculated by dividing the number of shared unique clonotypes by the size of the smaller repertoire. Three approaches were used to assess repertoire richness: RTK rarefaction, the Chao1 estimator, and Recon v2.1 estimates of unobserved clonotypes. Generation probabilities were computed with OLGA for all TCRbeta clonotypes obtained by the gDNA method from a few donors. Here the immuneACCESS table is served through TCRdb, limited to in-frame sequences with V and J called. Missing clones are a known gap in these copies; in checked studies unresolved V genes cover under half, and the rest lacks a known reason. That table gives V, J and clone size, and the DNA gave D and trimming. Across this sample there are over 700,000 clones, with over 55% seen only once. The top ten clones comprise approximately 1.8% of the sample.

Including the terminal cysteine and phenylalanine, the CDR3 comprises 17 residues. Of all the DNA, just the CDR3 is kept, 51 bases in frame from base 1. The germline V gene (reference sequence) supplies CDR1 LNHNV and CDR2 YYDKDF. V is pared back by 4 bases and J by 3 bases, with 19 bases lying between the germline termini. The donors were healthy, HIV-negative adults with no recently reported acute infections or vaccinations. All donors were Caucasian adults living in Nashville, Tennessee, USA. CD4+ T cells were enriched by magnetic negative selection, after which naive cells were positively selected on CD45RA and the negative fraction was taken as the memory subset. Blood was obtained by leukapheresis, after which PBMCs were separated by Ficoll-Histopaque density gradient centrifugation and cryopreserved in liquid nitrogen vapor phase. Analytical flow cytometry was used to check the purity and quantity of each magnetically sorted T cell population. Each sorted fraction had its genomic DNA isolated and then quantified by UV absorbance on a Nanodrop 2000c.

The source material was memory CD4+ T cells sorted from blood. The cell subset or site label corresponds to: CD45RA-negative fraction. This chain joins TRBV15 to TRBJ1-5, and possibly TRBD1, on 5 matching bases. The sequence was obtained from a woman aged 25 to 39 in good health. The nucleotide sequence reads TGTGCCACCAGCACACTTGGGGGTGGTTGGAACAATCAGCCCCAGCATTTT. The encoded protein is CATSTLGGGWNNQPQHF.